This T cell receptor (beta chain) originates from a study of shared clonotypes between healthy human individuals. Only in-frame clones appear in the TCRdb table, and some are missing; sequencing was by immunoSEQ multiplex PCR. This table has roughly 500,000 clones, roughly 77% appearing once. CDR3 length: 18 amino acids. The germline V gene encodes CDR1 SGHDT and CDR2 YYEEEE. V trimming: 0 bases; J trimming: 4 bases; junction bases outside the gene matches: 14. This receptor was identified in a woman in her 40s in good health. Some clones in this sample may be carry-over from other donors' samples. The rearrangement uses TRBV5-6 and TRBJ1-1; 8 bases are a match to TRBD1. The sequenced sample was PBMCs. This CDR3 is CASSLAGGTNRGGTEAFF. Written as DNA, the CDR3 is TGTGCCAGCAGCTTGGCCGGGGGAACCAACAGGGGGGGCACTGAAGCTTTCTTT.